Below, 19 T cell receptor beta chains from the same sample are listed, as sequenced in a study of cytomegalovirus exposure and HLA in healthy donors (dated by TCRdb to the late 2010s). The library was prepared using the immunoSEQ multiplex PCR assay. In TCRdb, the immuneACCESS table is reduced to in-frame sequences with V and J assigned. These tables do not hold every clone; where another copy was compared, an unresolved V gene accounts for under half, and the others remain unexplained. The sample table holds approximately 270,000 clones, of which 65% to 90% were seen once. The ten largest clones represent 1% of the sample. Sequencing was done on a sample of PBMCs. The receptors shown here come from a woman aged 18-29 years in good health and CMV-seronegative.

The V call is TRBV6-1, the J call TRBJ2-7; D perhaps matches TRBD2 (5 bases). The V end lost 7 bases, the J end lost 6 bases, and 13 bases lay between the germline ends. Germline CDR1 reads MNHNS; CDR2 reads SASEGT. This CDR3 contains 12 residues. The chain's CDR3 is CASTEESGEQYF. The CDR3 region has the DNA TGTGCCAGCACCGAAGAGAGCGGCGAGCAGTACTTC.

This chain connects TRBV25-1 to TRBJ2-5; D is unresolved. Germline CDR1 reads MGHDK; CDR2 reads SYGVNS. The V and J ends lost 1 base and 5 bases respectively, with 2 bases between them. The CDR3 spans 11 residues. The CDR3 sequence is CASSESETQYF. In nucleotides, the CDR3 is TGTGCCAGCAGTGAATCGGAGACCCAGTACTTC.

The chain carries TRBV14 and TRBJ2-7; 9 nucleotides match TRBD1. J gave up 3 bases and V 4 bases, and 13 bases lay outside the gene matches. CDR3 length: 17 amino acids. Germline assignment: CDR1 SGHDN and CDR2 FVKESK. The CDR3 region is CASSPRQGGKIIYEQYF. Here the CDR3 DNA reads TGTGCCAGCAGCCCGAGACAGGGGGGAAAGATAATCTACGAGCAGTACTTC.

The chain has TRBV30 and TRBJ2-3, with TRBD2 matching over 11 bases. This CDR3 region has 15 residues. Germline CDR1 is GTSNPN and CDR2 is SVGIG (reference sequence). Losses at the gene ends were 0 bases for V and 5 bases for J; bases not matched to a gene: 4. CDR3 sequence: CAWSVLTSGRDTQYF. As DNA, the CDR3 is TGTGCCTGGAGTGTCTTAACTAGCGGGAGAGATACGCAGTATTTT.

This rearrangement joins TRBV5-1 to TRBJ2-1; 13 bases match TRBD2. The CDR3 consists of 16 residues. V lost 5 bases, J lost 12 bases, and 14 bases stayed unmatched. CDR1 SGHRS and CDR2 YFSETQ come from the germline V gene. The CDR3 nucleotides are TGCGCCAGCAGTCATACCGGACTAGCGGGGGCTTGGGGGCAGTTCTTC. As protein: CASSHTGLAGAWGQFF.

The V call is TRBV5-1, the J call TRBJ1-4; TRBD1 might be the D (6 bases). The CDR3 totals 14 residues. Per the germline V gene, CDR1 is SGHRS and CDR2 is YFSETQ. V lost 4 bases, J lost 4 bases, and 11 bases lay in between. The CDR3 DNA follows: TGCGCCAGCAGCCCGGACAGTGTTAATGAAAAACTGTTTTTT. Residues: CASSPDSVNEKLFF.

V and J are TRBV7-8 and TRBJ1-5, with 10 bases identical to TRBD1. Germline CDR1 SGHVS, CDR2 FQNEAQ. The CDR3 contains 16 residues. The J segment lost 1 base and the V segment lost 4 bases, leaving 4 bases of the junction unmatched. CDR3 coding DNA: TGTGCCAGCAGCTCCCCGGGACAGGGGAGCAATCAGCCCCAGCATTTT. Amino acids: CASSSPGQGSNQPQHF. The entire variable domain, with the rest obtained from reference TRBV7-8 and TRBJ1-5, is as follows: GAGVSQSPRYKVAKRGQDVALRCDPISGHVSLFWYQQALGQGPEFLTYFQNEAQLDKSGLPSDRFFAERPEGSVSTLKIQRTQQEDSAVYLCASSSPGQGSNQPQHFGDGTRLSIL.

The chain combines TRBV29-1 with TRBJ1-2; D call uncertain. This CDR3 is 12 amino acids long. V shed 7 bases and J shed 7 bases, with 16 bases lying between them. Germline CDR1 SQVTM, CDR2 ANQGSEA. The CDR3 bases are TGCAGCGCCGCGTTGGTGGCGGGTGGCTACACCTTC. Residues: CSAALVAGGYTF.

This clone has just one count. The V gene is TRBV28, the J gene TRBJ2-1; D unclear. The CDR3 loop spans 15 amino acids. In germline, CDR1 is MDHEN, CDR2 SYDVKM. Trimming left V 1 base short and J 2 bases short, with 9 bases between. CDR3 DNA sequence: TGTGCCAGCAGTTTATCCGGGTCGCCCTACAATGAGCAGTTCTTC. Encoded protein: CASSLSGSPYNEQFF.

CDR3 sequence: CASQLKGKGVGNTIYF. The CDR3 DNA sequence: TGTGCCAGCCAGTTGAAAGGGAAAGGGGTTGGAAACACCATATATTTT. V gene TRBV27 combines with J gene TRBJ1-3, with D possibly being TRBD1 (5 bases). CDR3 length: 16 residues. Trimming took off 8 bases at V and 3 bases at J, with 20 bases between the two ends. Per the germline V gene, CDR1 is MNHEY and CDR2 is SMNVEV (reference sequence).

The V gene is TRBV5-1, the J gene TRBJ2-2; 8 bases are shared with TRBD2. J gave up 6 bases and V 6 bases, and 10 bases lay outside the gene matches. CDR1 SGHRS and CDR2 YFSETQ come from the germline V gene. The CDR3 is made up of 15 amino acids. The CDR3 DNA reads TGCGCCAGCACCCCGGGAGGGGGTAGCTCCGGGGAGCTGTTTTTT. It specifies CASTPGGGSSGELFF.

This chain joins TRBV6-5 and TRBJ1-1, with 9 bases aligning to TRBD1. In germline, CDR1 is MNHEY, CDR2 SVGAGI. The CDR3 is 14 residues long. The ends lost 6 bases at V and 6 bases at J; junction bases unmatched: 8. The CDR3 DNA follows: TGTGCCAGCAGAGGGGACAGGGCCGGCCCTGAAGCTTTCTTT. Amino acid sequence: CASRGDRAGPEAFF.

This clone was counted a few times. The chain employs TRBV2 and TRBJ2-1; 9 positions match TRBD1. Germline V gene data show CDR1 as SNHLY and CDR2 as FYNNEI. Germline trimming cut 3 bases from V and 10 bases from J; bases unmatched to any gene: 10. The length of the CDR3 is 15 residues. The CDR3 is CASSETRDRVGEQFF. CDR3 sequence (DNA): TGTGCCAGCAGTGAGACGAGGGACAGGGTGGGGGAGCAGTTCTTC. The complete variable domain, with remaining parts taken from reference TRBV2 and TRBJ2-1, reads EPEVTQTPSHQVTQMGQEVILRCVPISNHLYFYWYRQILGQKVEFLVSFYNNEISEKSEIFDDQFSVERPDGSNFTLKIRSTKLEDSAMYFCASSETRDRVGEQFFGPGTRLTVL.

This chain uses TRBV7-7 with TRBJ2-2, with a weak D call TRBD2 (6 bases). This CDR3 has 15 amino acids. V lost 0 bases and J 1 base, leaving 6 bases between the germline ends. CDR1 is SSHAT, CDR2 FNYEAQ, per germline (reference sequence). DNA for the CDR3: TGTGCCAGCAGCTTAGCGGGACTGAACACCGGGGAGCTGTTTTTT. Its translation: CASSLAGLNTGELFF. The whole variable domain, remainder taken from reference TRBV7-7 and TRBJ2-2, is GAGVSQSPRYKVTKRGQDVTLRCDPISSHATLYWYQQALGQGPEFLTYFNYEAQPDKSGLPSDRFSAERPEGSISTLTIQRTEQRDSAMYRCASSLAGLNTGELFFGEGSRLTVL.

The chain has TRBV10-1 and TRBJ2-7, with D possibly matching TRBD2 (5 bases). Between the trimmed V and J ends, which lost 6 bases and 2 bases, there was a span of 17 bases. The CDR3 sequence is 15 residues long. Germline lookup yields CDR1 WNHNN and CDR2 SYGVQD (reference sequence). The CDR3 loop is CASSHFQTGTYEQYF. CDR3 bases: TGCGCCAGCAGCCACTTTCAGACGGGGACCTACGAGCAGTACTTC.

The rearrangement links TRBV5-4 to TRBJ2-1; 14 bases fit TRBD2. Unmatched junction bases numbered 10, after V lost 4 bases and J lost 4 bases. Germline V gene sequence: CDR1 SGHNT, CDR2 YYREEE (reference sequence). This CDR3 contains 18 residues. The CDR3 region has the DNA TGTGCCAGCAGCCCTGGACTAGCGGGGGGAGAGGGGTACAATGAGCAGTTCTTC. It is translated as CASSPGLAGGEGYNEQFF.

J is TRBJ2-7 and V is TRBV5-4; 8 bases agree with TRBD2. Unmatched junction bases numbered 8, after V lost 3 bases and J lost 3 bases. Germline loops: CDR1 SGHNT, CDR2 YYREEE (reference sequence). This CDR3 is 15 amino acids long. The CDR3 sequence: CASSSRYSGDYEQYF. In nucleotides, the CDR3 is TGTGCCAGCAGCTCCCGGTATAGCGGGGACTACGAGCAGTACTTC.

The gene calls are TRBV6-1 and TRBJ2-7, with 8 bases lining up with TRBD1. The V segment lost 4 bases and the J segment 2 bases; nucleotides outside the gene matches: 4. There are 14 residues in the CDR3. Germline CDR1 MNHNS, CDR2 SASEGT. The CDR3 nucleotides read TGTGCCAGCAGTGGGGGACAGGCCCCCTACGAGCAGTACTTC. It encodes CASSGGQAPYEQYF.

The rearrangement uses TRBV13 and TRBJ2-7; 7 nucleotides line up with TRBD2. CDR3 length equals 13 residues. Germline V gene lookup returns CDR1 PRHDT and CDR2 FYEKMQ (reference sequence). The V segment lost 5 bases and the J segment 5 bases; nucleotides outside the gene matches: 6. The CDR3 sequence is CASSGGGLNEQYF. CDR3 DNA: TGTGCCAGCAGCGGGGGAGGGCTCAACGAGCAGTACTTC.